These T cell receptor beta chains were read from a single sample in a study of early T cells in non-severe SARS-CoV-2 infection. TCRdb processed the 5' RACE reads anew with MiXCR; each CDR3 protein has one entry. The sample consists of roughly 51,000 distinct CDR3 sequences, 7.7% of them appearing once. The material sequenced was whole blood, taken at baseline. These receptors all stem from an adult who was a healthcare worker with PCR-confirmed SARS-CoV-2 infection or an uninfected control (not recorded which). Both conserved end residues are part of each CDR3. The D gene is left open where the match is weak. Size tells how often a clone was seen (once, few, many) or the class of an expanded clone, and some rows leave it out.

v_call,clone_size,cdr3_length,j_call,d_call,cdr3_nt,cdr3_aa
TRBV6-5,NA,16,TRBJ2-7,TRBD2,TGTGCCAGCAGTTACCGGACTAGCGGGGGACCCTACGAGCAGTACTTC,CASSYRTSGGPYEQYF
TRBV28,many,14,TRBJ1-5,NA,TGTGCCAGCAGTTTCCGATCAGGGCGTCAGCCCCAGCATTTT,CASSFRSGRQPQHF
TRBV11-3,many,13,TRBJ2-1,NA,TGTGCCAGCAGCTCCCGGGCGGAACGAGAGCAGTTCTTC,CASSSRAEREQFF
TRBV11-2,few,13,TRBJ2-3,NA,TGTGCCAGCAGCTTAGATCTCAACAGGGCGCAGTATTTT,CASSLDLNRAQYF
TRBV7-2,many,14,TRBJ2-7,TRBD2,TGTGCCAGCAGCGCCGGGACTAGCGACTACGAGCAGTACTTC,CASSAGTSDYEQYF
TRBV20-1,many,16,TRBJ2-1,TRBD2,TGCAGTGCTAGAGATCCCAGGCTAGCGGGAGGTAATGAGCAGTTCTTC,CSARDPRLAGGNEQFF
TRBV20-1,few,14,TRBJ2-7,TRBD2,TGCAGTGCACCGGCGGGAGAGGCATTCTACGAGCAGTACTTC,CSAPAGEAFYEQYF
TRBV2,NA,15,TRBJ2-1,TRBD2,TGTGCCAGCAGTGAGTGGCTAGCGGGGGACAATGAGCAGTTCTTC,CASSEWLAGDNEQFF
TRBV7-2,many,15,TRBJ2-5,TRBD2,TGTGCCAGCAGCGCGCTAGCGGGAGGCCGGGAGACCCAGTACTTC,CASSALAGGRETQYF
TRBV7-9,few,14,TRBJ2-1,NA,TGTGCCACCAACTCACTAGGTTCCTACAATGAGCAGTTCTTC,CATNSLGSYNEQFF
TRBV7-8,many,14,TRBJ2-1,TRBD1,TGTGCCAGCAGCTCGGACAGGGCGGGCAATGAGCAGTTCTTC,CASSSDRAGNEQFF
TRBV3-1,few,14,TRBJ2-7,TRBD1,TGTGCCAGCAGACGGACCGGGACAGGGGGCGAGCAGTACTTC,CASRRTGTGGEQYF
TRBV28,NA,16,TRBJ2-1,NA,TGTGCGGGGTCCCCCAATCGGGAGATCTCCGACAATGAGCAGTTCTTC,CAGSPNREISDNEQFF
TRBV10-1,NA,15,TRBJ2-4,NA,TGCGCCAGCAGTGAGGAACAGGTTCCCAAAAACATTCAGTACTTC,CASSEEQVPKNIQYF
TRBV7-2,many,13,TRBJ2-2,NA,TGTGCCAGCAGCTTAGTACCCCCCTGGGAGCTGTTTTTT,CASSLVPPWELFF
TRBV7-7,NA,15,TRBJ2-3,NA,TGTGCTAGCAGCGCGACGGGACTTAGCACAGATACGCAGTATTTT,CASSATGLSTDTQYF
TRBV12-3/TRBV12-4,many,14,TRBJ2-5,NA,TGTGCCAGCAGTTTAGGACAGACACAAGAGACCCAGTACTTC,CASSLGQTQETQYF
TRBV6-5,few,13,TRBJ1-1,NA,TGTGCCAGCGTCCCCCCGGGGAACACTGAAGCTTTCTTT,CASVPPGNTEAFF
TRBV28,NA,15,TRBJ2-1,TRBD2,TGTGCCAGCAGTTTAACAGCGGGAGGGCCCAATGAGCAGTTCTTC,CASSLTAGGPNEQFF
TRBV7-9,NA,15,TRBJ2-2,NA,TGTGCCAGCAGCCTCCCCACGGGGGATACCGGGGAGCTGTTTTTT,CASSLPTGDTGELFF
TRBV6-6,NA,15,TRBJ2-7,TRBD1,TGTGCCAGCGTACGGGACAGGGGGCGCTCCTACGAGCAGTACTTC,CASVRDRGRSYEQYF
TRBV29-1,many,13,TRBJ2-1,TRBD1,TGCAGCGTTTACAGACAGGGATACAATGAGCAGTTCTTC,CSVYRQGYNEQFF